This T cell receptor beta chain was observed in a study of T-cell reconstitution after alpha-beta-depleted transplantation in children. Findings and caveats of the study: By about two months after transplant, alpha-beta T cells reportedly arose from several hundred graft clones that had expanded.

About this clonotype itself: Its antigen remains unidentified.

Deletions cut 5 bases from V and 5 bases from J, with 12 bases between. Germline V CDR1 and CDR2: MGHRA, YSYEKL. The CDR3 length is 14 residues. Using unique molecular identifiers, the investigators prepared the TCRbeta library. TCRdb processed the PCR reads anew with MiXCR; each CDR3 protein has one entry. The sample carries under 20,000 distinct CDR3 sequences, roughly 13% recorded once. The V and J genes are TRBV4-1 and TRBJ1-4, with D uncertain. Sequencing was performed on PBMCs, mostly from graft donor cells, taken 60 days after TCRalphabeta/CD19-depleted stem cell transplant. The clonotype comes from a female patient between 2 and 15 years old who had a stem cell transplant for congenital amegakaryocytic thrombocytopenia, so the T cells may come from the graft donor. The chain's CDR3 is CASSYLRTNEKLFF. Here the CDR3 DNA reads TGCGCCAGCAGCTACCTGAGGACGAATGAAAAACTGTTTTTT.